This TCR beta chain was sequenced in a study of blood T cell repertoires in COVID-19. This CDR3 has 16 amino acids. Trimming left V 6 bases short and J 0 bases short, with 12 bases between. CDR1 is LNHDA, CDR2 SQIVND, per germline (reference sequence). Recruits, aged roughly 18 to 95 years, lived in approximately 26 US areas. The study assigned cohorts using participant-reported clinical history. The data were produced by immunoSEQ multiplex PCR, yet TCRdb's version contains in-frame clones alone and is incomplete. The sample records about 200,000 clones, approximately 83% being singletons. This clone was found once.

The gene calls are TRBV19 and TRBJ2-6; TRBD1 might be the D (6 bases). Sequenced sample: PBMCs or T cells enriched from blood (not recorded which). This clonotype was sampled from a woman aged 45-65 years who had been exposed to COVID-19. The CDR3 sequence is CASSSDRTSGANVLTF. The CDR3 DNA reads TGTGCCAGTAGCTCAGACAGGACCTCTGGGGCCAACGTCCTGACTTTC.